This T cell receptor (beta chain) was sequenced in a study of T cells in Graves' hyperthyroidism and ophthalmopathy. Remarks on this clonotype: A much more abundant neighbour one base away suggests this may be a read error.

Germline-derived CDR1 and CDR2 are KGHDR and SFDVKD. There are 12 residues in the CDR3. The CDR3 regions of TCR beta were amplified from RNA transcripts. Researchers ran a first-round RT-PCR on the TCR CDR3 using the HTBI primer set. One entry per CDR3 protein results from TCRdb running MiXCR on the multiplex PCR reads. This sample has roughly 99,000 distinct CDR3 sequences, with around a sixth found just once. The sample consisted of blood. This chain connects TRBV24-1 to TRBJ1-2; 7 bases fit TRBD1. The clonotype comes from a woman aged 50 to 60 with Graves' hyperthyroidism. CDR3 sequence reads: CATSLTGNGHTF. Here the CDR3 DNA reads TGTGCCACCAGCCTGACAGGGAATGGCCACACCTTC.